A selection of T cell receptor beta chains follows, all from one sample in a study of T cells in Graves' hyperthyroidism and ophthalmopathy. Each CDR3 protein is one row after TCRdb ran MiXCR on the multiplex PCR reads. The table lists about 350,000 distinct CDR3 sequences, about a fifth of them singletons, with about 4% in the top ten. Sequenced: blood. Receptors originate from a woman under 30 with Graves' hyperthyroidism. Each CDR3 is given with its conserved first and last residue. The D gene is left open where the match is weak. Size values are once, few and many counts, or a class for expanded clones, and some rows have none.

size	D	V	J	DNA	CDR3
few	-	TRBV3-1	TRBJ1-2	TGTGCCAGCAGCCGGGACCTGGACTATGGCTACACCTTC	CASSRDLDYGYTF
few	-	TRBV4-1	TRBJ2-7	TGCGCCAGCAGCCCGACCTCTCTCTACGAGCAGTACTTC	CASSPTSLYEQYF
many	TRBD2	TRBV2	TRBJ2-2	TGTGCCAGCAGTGAAACTAGCGGGGGTCGAGCTCAAGGCCGAACCGGGGGGCTGTTTTTT	CASSETSGGRAQGRTGGLFF
many	TRBD2	TRBV5-1	TRBJ2-5	TGCGCCAGCAGCTTGGTTGGGACTAGCCAAGAGACCCAGTACTTC	CASSLVGTSQETQYF
many	TRBD1	TRBV9	TRBJ2-7	TGTGCCAGCAGCGTTACCGGGACAGGGGGCTACGAGCAGTACTTC	CASSVTGTGGYEQYF
many	-	TRBV24-1	TRBJ2-5	TGTGCCACCAGTGATTTTAACACCCAAGAGACCCAGTACTTC	CATSDFNTQETQYF
many	-	TRBV28	TRBJ1-2	TGTGCCAGCACCCCTGGGGCGGAACTCTATGGCTACACCTTC	CASTPGAELYGYTF
many	-	TRBV20-1	TRBJ2-7	TGCAGTGCTTTACAGGGATCGTACGAGCAGTACTTC	CSALQGSYEQYF
few	TRBD1	TRBV18	TRBJ1-5	TGTGCCAGCTCACAGTCCGGGACAGGGGGCGCCCGCAATCAGCCCCAGCATTTT	CASSQSGTGGARNQPQHF
many	-	TRBV20-1	TRBJ1-1	TGCAGTGCCGAACCAATACTCAGGGATTTCATGAACACTGAAGCTTTCTTT	CSAEPILRDFMNTEAFF
many	-	TRBV2	TRBJ1-1	TGTGCCAGCCGAACTGAAGCTTTCTTT	CASRTEAFF
-	TRBD2	TRBV2	TRBJ2-5	TGTGCCAGCAGGGGACTAGCGGGGGGCCCCATGGCCCAGTACTTC	CASRGLAGGPMAQYF
-	TRBD1	TRBV7-9	TRBJ2-7	TGTGCCAGCAGCTTCGGACAGGGGAAGACCTACGAGCAGTACTTC	CASSFGQGKTYEQYF
many	-	TRBV27	TRBJ2-2	TGTGCCAGCAGTTTATTCCCCACCGGGGAGCTGTTTTTT	CASSLFPTGELFF
many	TRBD1	TRBV6-1	TRBJ2-7	TGTGCCAGCAGGAGAGCAGGGGGCCCCTCCGACTACGAGCAGTACTTC	CASRRAGGPSDYEQYF
many	TRBD1	TRBV7-9	TRBJ2-5	TGTGCCAGCATACAGGGGGCTCGAGAGACCCAGTACTTC	CASIQGARETQYF
-	-	TRBV6-1	TRBJ2-5	TGTGCCAGCACGGGCTCGGCCCTCGGGACCCAGTACTTC	CASTGSALGTQYF
many	-	TRBV20-1	TRBJ1-3	TGCAGCACTCAGGGGCCGGGTGGAAACACCATATATTTT	CSTQGPGGNTIYF
many	TRBD1	TRBV5-1	TRBJ2-5	TGCGCCAGCAGGCCGGACAGGGGAGTTTTAGAGACCCAGTACTTC	CASRPDRGVLETQYF
many	-	TRBV12-5	TRBJ1-1	TGTGCTAGTGGCCGCGGGCAGGCTGAAGCTTTCTTT	CASGRGQAEAFF
many	TRBD1	TRBV24-1	TRBJ1-5	TGTGCCACCAGTGATAGACAGGGGGATCAGCCCCAGCATTTT	CATSDRQGDQPQHF
few	TRBD2	TRBV7-2	TRBJ2-5	TGTGCCAGCAGCCCCAGGACTAGCGGCAAGCAAGAGACCCAGTACTTC	CASSPRTSGKQETQYF
few	-	TRBV18	TRBJ1-1	TGTGCCAGCTGGCCGGGGGGTCTGAACACTGAAGCTTTCTTT	CASWPGGLNTEAFF
many	-	TRBV6-5	TRBJ1-2	TGTGCCAGCAGTTTGGCAGGGGCCCCTGGATATGGTTACACCTTC	CASSLAGAPGYGYTF
many	-	TRBV30	TRBJ1-1	TGTGCCTGGAGTGTTTTGGTGCACACTGAAGCTTTCTTT	CAWSVLVHTEAFF
-	TRBD2	TRBV28	TRBJ2-3	TGTGCCAGCAGTTTCCGGGGGACTAGCGGGGCCCGACGGGTATTT	CASSFRGTSGARRVF
many	-	TRBV7-3	TRBJ2-5	TGTGCCAGCAGCAAAACGGACAGCCGCTTCGAGACCCAGTACTTC	CASSKTDSRFETQYF
many	-	TRBV27	TRBJ2-5	TGTGCCAGCAGTTCCGCCCTCGAAGAGACCCAGTACTTC	CASSSALEETQYF
few	-	TRBV30	TRBJ1-6	TGTGCCTGGAAAAACGGAGTCCCAGGGTCACCCCTCCACTTT	CAWKNGVPGSPLHF
many	-	TRBV10-2	TRBJ1-5	TGCGCCAGCAGGGGGGTCCAGGGCGGCAATCAGCCCCAGCATTTT	CASRGVQGGNQPQHF
many	-	TRBV11-2	TRBJ1-3	TGTGCCAGCAGCTCGATACTGCTAGACTCTGGAAACACCATATATTTT	CASSSILLDSGNTIYF
-	TRBD1	TRBV28	TRBJ2-7	TGTGCCAGCACCACCTCTCCGGGGACAGGGGTTTCCTACGAGCAGTACTTC	CASTTSPGTGVSYEQYF
many	-	TRBV2	TRBJ1-1	TGTGCCAGCAGTGACGAGTATTGGGAAGCTTTCTTT	CASSDEYWEAFF
many	-	TRBV6-1	TRBJ1-4	TGTGCCAGCAGTGAAACAGGCTTTAATGAAAAACTGTTTTTT	CASSETGFNEKLFF
many	TRBD1	TRBV27	TRBJ1-3	TGTGCCAGCAGTTCTCTCGGGACAGGGGATGGAAACACCATATATTTT	CASSSLGTGDGNTIYF
-	-	TRBV27	TRBJ1-5	TGTGCCAGCAGCCTAACCTCCGGGAGCAATAGCAATCAGCCCCAGCATTTT	CASSLTSGSNSNQPQHF
few	-	TRBV7-9	TRBJ1-3	TGTGCCCACCCAGAACCCGATACCTCTGGAAACACCATATATTTT	CAHPEPDTSGNTIYF
-	-	TRBV10-1	TRBJ2-7	TGCGCCAGCAGTGATAGGAGTGACCCTTCCTACGAGCAGTACTTC	CASSDRSDPSYEQYF
many	TRBD2	TRBV27	TRBJ2-2	TGTGCCAGCAGCCAACTAGCGGGGGATATCGCCGGGGAGCTGTTTTTT	CASSQLAGDIAGELFF
many	-	TRBV28	TRBJ2-5	TGTGCCAGCAGTTTAGTATCCCCAGCTAGGGAGACCCAGTACTTC	CASSLVSPARETQYF
many	-	TRBV5-5	TRBJ1-1	TGTGCCAGCATCCCGTTGGGCACTGAAGCTTTCTTT	CASIPLGTEAFF
many	-	TRBV2	TRBJ2-7	TGTGCCAGCCGTGGACGCCGTTCATCCTACGAGCAGTACTTC	CASRGRRSSYEQYF
many	TRBD2	TRBV19	TRBJ2-1	TGTGCCAGTAGTATAGGGGGTAGCGGGGATTCCTACAATGAGCAGTTCTTC	CASSIGGSGDSYNEQFF
many	-	TRBV24-1	TRBJ1-2	TGTGCCACCAGACCTTCGGGTGGCGGCTACACCTTC	CATRPSGGGYTF
many	TRBD1	TRBV7-3	TRBJ1-2	TGTGCCAGCAGCATTTCCGGGACAGGGTTTGGGTATGGCTACACCTTC	CASSISGTGFGYGYTF
many	-	TRBV11-1	TRBJ2-7	TGTGCCAGCAGCCTCGACAGAGTAACCTACGAGCAGTACTTC	CASSLDRVTYEQYF
-	-	TRBV6-1	TRBJ1-2	TGTGCCAGCAGGGCTGCCGAGGGCCGCTATGGCTACACCTTC	CASRAAEGRYGYTF
many	-	TRBV7-9	TRBJ2-7	TGTGCCAGCAGCAAAGGATGGGGCGAGCAGTACTTC	CASSKGWGEQYF
many	-	TRBV19	TRBJ1-1	TGTGCCAGTAGGAGGGGGTCTACTGAAGCTTTCTTT	CASRRGSTEAFF
many	TRBD1	TRBV12-3/TRBV12-4	TRBJ1-2	TGTGCCAGCAGTTTACAGGGGGCCGGTGGCTACACCTTC	CASSLQGAGGYTF
many	-	TRBV2	TRBJ1-5	TGTGCCTCGACGGACAGCCAAAATCAGCCCCAGCATTTT	CASTDSQNQPQHF
many	-	TRBV5-1	TRBJ1-1	TGTGCCAGCAGTGCGGACACTGAAGCTTTCTTT	CASSADTEAFF
few	TRBD1	TRBV20-1	TRBJ1-5	TGCAGTGCTAGAGATCTCAGAGGGGGCGACAATCAGCCCCAGCATTTT	CSARDLRGGDNQPQHF
many	TRBD1	TRBV11-1	TRBJ2-2	TGTGCCAGCAGCTCCGTGCTTTTAAGGACAGGAAACACCGGGGAGCTGTTTTTT	CASSSVLLRTGNTGELFF
few	-	TRBV20-1	TRBJ2-7	TGCAGTGCCCATCCTGGGGGGATCTACGAGCAGTACTTC	CSAHPGGIYEQYF